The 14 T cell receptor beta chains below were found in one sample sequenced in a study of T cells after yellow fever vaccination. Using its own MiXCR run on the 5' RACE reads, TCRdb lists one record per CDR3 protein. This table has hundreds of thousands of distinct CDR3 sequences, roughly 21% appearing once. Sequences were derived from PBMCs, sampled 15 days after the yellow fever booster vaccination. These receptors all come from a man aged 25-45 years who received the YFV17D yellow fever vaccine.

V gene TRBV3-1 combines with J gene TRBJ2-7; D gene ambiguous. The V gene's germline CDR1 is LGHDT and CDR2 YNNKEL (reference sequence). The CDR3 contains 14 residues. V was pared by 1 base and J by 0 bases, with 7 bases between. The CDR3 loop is CASSQAKGSYEQYF. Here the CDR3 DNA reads TGTGCCAGCAGCCAAGCGAAGGGCTCCTACGAGCAGTACTTC.

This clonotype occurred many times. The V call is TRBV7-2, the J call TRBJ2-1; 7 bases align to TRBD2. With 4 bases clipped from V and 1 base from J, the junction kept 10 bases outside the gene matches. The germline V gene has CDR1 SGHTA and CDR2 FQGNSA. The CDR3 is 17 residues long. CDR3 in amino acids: CASSSFDRGGSYNEQFF. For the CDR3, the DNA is TGTGCCAGCAGCTCTTTTGATCGCGGGGGTTCCTACAATGAGCAGTTCTTC. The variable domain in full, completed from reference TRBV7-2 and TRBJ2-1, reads GAGVSQSPSNKVTEKGKDVELRCDPISGHTALYWYRQSLGQGLEFLIYFQGNSAPDKSGLPSDRFSAERTGGSVSTLTIQRTQQEDSAVYLCASSSFDRGGSYNEQFFGPGTRLTVL.

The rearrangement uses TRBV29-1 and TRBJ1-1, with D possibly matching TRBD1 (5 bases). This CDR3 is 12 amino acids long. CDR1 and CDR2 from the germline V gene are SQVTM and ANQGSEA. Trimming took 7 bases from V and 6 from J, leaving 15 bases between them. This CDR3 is CSAGHLPAEAFF. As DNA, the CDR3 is TGCAGCGCTGGACATCTTCCGGCTGAAGCTTTCTTT.

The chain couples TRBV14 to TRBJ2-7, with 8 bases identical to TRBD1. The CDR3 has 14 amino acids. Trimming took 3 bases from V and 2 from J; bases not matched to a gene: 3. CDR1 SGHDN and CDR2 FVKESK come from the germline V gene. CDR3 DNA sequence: TGTGCCAGCAGCCACCTGGGACAGGCCTACGAGCAGTACTTC. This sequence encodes CASSHLGQAYEQYF.

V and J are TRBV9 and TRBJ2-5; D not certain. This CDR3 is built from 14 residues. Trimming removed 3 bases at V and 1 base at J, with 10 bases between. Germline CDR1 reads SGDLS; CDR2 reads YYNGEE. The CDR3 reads CASSGGRVQETQYF. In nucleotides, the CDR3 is TGTGCCAGCAGCGGGGGTCGGGTCCAAGAGACCCAGTACTTC. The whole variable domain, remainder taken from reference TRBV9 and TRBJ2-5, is DSGVTQTPKHLITATGQRVTLRCSPRSGDLSVYWYQQSLDQGLQFLIQYYNGEERAKGNILERFSAQQFPDLHSELNLSSLELGDSALYFCASSGGRVQETQYFGPGTRLLVL.

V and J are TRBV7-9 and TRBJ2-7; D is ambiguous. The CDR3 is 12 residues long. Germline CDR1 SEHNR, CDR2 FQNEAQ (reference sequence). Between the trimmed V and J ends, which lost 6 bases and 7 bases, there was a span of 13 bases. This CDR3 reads CASSRFWEEQYF. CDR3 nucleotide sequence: TGTGCCAGCAGTCGATTCTGGGAAGAGCAGTACTTC.

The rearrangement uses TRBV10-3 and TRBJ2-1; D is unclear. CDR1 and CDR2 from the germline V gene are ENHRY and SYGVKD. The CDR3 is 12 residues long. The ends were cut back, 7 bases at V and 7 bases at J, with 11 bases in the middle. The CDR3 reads CAIKKEGNEQFF. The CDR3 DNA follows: TGTGCCATCAAAAAAGAAGGTAATGAGCAGTTCTTC.

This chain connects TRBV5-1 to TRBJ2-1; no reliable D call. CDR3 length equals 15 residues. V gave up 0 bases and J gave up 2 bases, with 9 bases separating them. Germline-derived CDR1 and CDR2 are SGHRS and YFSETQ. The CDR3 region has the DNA TGCGCCAGCAGCTTGGCCCCAGAGACCTACAATGAGCAGTTCTTC. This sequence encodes CASSLAPETYNEQFF.

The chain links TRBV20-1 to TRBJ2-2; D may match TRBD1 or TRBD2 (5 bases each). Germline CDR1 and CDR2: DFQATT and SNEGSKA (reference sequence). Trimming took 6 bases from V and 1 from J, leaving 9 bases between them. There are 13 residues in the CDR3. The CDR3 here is CSAGTRNTGELFF. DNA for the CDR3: TGCAGTGCCGGGACCCGGAACACCGGGGAGCTGTTTTTT.

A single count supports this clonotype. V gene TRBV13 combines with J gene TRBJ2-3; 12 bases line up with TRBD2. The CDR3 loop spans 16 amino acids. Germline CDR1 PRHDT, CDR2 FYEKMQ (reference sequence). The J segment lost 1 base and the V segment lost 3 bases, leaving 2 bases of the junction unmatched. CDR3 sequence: CASSFRTSGGTDTQYF. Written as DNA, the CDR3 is TGTGCCAGCAGCTTTCGGACTAGCGGGGGCACAGATACGCAGTATTTT.

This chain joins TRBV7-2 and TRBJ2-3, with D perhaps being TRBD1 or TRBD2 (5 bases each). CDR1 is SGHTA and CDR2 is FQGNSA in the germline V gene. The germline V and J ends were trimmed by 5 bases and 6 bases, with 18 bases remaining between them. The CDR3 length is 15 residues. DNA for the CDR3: TGTGCCAGCAGCATGCTAGTGGGGGTAACCGATACGCAGTATTTT. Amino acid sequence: CASSMLVGVTDTQYF.

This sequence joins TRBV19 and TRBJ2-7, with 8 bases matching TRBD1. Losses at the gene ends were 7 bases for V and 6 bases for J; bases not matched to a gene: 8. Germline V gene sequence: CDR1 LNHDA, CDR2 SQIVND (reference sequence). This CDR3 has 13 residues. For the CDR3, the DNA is TGTGCCAGTAATTCGCAGGGGGCGATCGAGCAGTACTTC. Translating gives CASNSQGAIEQYF.

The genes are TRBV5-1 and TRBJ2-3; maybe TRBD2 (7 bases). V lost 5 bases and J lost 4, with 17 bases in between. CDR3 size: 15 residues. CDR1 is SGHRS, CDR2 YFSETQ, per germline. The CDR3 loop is CASSWGGRGADTQYF. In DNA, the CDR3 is TGCGCCAGCAGTTGGGGGGGCCGGGGAGCAGATACGCAGTATTTT. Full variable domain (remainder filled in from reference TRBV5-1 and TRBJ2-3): KAGVTQTPRYLIKTRGQQVTLSCSPISGHRSVSWYQQTPGQGLQFLFEYFSETQRNKGNFPGRFSGRQFSNSRSEMNVSTLELGDSALYLCASSWGGRGADTQYFGPGTRLTVL.

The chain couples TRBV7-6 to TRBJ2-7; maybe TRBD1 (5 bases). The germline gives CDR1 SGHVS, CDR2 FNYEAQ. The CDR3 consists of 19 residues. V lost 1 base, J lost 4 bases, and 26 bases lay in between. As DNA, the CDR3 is TGTGCCAGCAGCTTAGTTCTGGGGCGGCAGGGCCAAAAACCTTACGAGCAGTACTTC. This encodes CASSLVLGRQGQKPYEQYF.